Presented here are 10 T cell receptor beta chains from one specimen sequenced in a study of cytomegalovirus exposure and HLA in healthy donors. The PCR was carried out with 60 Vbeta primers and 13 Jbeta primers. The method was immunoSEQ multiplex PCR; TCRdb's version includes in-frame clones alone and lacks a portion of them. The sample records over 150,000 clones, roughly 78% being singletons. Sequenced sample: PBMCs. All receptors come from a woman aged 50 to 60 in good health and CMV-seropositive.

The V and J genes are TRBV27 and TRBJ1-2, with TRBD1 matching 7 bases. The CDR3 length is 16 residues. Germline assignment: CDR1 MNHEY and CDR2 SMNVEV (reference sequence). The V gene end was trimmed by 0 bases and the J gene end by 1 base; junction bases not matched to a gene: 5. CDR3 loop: CASSLSWDSVNYGYTF. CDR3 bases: TGTGCCAGCAGTTTATCTTGGGACAGCGTTAACTATGGCTACACCTTC.

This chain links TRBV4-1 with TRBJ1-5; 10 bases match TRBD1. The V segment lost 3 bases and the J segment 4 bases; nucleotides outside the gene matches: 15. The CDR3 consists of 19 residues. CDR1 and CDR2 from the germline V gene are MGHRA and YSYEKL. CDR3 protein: CASSHSGTGESKRNQPQHF. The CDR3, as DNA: TGCGCCAGCAGCCATTCCGGGACAGGGGAATCGAAAAGGAATCAGCCCCAGCATTTT.

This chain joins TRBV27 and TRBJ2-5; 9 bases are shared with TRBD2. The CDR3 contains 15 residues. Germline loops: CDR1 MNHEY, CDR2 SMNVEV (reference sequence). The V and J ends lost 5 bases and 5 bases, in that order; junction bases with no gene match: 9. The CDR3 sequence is CASSRGRVFGETQYF. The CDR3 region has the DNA TGTGCCAGCAGTCGCGGGAGGGTTTTCGGGGAGACCCAGTACTTC.

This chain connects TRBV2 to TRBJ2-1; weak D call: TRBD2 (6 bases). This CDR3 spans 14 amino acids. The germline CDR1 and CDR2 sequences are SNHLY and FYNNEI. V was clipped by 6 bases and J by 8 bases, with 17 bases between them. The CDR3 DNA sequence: TGTGCCAGCAGATCAGGGTGGAGGGATCATGAGCAGTTCTTC. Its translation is CASRSGWRDHEQFF.

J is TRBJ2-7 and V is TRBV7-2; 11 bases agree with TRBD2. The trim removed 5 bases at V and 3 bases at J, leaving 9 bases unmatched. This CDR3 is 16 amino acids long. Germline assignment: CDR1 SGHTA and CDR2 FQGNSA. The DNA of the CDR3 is TGTGCCAGCAGCGCTACTCTAGCGGGGGGAAGCTACGAGCAGTACTTC. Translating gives CASSATLAGGSYEQYF.

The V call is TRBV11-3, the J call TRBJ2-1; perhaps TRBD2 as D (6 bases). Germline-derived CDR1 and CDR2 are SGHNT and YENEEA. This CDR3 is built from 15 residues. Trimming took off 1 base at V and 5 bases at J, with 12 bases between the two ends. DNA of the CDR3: TGTGCCAGCAGCTTAGGACGGCGGGGACACAATGAGCAGTTCTTC. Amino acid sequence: CASSLGRRGHNEQFF.

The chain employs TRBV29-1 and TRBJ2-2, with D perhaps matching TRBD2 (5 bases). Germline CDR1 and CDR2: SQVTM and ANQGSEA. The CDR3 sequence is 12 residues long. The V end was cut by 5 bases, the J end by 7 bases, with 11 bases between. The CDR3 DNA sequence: TGCAGCGTTCGAGAGGGCCTCGGGGAGCTGTTTTTT. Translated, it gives CSVREGLGELFF.

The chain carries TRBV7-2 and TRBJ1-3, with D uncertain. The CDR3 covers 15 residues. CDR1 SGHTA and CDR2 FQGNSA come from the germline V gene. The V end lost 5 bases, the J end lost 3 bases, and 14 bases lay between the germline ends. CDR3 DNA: TGTGCCAGCAGCCCCCGACGGGGAAGTGGAAACACCATATATTTT. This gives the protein CASSPRRGSGNTIYF. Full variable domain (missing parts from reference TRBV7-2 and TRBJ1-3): GAGVSQSPSNKVTEKGKDVELRCDPISGHTALYWYRQSLGQGLEFLIYFQGNSAPDKSGLPSDRFSAERTGGSVSTLTIQRTQQEDSAVYLCASSPRRGSGNTIYFGEGSWLTVV.

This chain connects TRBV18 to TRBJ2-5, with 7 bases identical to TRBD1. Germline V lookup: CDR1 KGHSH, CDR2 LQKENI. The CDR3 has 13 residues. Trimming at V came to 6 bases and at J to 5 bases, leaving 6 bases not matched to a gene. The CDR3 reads CASSPTGTETQYF. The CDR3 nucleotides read TGTGCCAGCTCGCCGACAGGGACGGAGACCCAGTACTTC.

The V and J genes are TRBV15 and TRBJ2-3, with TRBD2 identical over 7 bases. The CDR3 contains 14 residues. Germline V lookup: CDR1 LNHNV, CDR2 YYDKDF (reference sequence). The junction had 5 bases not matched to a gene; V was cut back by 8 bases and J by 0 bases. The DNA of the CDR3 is TGTGCCACCCGGAGCGGGGTGAGCACAGATACGCAGTATTTT. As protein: CATRSGVSTDTQYF.